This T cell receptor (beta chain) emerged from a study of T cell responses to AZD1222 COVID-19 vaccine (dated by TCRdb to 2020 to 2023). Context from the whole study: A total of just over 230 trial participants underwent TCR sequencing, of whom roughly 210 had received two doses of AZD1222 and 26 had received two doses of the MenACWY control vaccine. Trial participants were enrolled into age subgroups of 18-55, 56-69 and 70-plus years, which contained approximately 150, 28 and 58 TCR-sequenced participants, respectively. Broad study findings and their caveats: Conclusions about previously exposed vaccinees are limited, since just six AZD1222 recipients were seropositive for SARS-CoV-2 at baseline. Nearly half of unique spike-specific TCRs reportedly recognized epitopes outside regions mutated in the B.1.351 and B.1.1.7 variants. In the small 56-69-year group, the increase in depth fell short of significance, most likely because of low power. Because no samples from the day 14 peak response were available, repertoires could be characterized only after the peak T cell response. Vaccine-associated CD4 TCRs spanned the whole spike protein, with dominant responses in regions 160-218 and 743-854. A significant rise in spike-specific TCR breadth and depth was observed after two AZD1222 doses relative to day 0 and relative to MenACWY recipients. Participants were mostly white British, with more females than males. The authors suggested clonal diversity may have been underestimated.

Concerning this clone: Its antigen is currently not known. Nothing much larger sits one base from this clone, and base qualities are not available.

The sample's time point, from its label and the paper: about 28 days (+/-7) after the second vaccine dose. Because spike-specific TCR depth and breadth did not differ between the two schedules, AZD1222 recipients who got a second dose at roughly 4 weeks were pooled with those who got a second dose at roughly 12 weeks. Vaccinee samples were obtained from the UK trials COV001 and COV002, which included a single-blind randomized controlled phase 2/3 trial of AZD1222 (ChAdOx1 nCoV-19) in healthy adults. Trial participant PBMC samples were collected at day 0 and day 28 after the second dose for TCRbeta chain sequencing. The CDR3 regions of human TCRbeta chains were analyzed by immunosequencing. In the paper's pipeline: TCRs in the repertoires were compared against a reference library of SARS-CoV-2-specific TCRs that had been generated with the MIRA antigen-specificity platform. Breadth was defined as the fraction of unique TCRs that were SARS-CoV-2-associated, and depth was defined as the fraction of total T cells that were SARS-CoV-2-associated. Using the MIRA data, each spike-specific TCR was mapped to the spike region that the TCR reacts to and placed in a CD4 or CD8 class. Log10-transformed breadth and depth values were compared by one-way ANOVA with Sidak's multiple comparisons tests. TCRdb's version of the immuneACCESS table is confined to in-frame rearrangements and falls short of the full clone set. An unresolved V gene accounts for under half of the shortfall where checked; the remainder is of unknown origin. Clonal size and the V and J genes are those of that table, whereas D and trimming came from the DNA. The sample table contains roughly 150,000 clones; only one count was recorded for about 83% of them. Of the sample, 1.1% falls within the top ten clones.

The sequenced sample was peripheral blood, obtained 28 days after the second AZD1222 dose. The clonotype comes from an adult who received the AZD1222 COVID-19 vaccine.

In nucleotides, the sequence is TGTGCCAGCACACGTTCCTATAGCACAGATACGCAGTATTTT. Its amino acids are CASTRSYSTDTQYF. In this chain, TRBV27 is recombined with TRBJ2-3, with no D gene named confidently. V loses 7 bases of germline sequence and J loses 0 bases, and the interval between the two ends is 11 bases. CDR1 and CDR2, per the germline V gene (reference sequence), are MNHEY and SMNVEV. From the cysteine up to the phenylalanine, the CDR3 has a length of 14 residues. Only CDR3 DNA is held: 42 bases, read in frame from base 1.